This T cell receptor (beta chain) is drawn from a study of beta chain features in type 1 diabetes. All of the isolated RNA was reverse transcribed, so expressed TCRB transcripts were sequenced. Clones were read by immunoSEQ multiplex PCR, and TCRdb kept only the in-frame ones, dropping some. Here the sample spans some 900,000 clones, roughly 17% being singletons. Germline assignment: CDR1 SEHNR and CDR2 FQNEAQ (reference sequence). Losses at the gene ends were 2 bases for V and 7 bases for J; bases not matched to a gene: 5. This CDR3 region has 14 residues. This clonotype originated in a woman aged 18-30 years in good health. The V gene is TRBV7-9, the J gene TRBJ2-1; 7 bases align to TRBD1. Source material: naive CD4+ T cells from blood. The CDR3 DNA follows: TGTGCCAGCAGCTTATCAACAGGGGTAAATGAGCAGTTCTTC. It yields the protein CASSLSTGVNEQFF.